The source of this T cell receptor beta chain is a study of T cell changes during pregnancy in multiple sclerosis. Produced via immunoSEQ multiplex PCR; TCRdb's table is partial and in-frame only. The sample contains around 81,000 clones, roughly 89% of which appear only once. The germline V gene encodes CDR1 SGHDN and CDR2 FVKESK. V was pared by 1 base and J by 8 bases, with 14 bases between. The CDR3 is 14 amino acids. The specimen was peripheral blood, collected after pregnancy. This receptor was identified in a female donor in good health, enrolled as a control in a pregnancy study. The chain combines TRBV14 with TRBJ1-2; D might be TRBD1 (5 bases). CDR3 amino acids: CASSQGAGRLGYTF. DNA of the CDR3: TGTGCCAGCAGCCAAGGGGCAGGGAGGTTGGGCTACACCTTC. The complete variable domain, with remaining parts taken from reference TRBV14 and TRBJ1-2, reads EAGVTQFPSHSVIEKGQTVTLRCDPISGHDNLYWYRRVMGKEIKFLLHFVKESKQDESGMPNNRFLAERTGGTYSTLKVQPAELEDSGVYFCASSQGAGRLGYTFGSGTRLTVV.